What follows describes a single TCR beta chain. Its antigen is undetermined. The PCR employed 60 Vbeta primers together with 13 Jbeta primers. This table comes from immunoSEQ multiplex PCR, and its TCRdb copy is limited to in-frame clones, with some not included. The sample records over 100,000 clones, around 64% being singletons. This sample was taken from a study of cytomegalovirus exposure and HLA in healthy donors. Trimming took 2 bases from V and 4 from J, leaving 17 bases between them. The germline V gene encodes CDR1 GTSNPN and CDR2 SVGIG (reference sequence). This CDR3 has 16 amino acids. Broader study findings: Earlier analysis yielded a pattern in which most TCR beta V segments were productive about 87% or about 30% of the time. Of the V segments, some could not be distinguished, including TRBV6-2 and TRBV6-3, and were excluded. Later analysis identified a missense DCLRE1C variant that was linked to TCR beta V- and J-gene trimming.

The V call is TRBV30, the J call TRBJ2-2, with D tentatively TRBD1 (5 bases). The specimen was PBMCs. This clonotype was sampled from a woman in her twenties or thirties in good health and CMV-seronegative. CDR3 sequence: CAWSLQGRTGTGELFF. The CDR3 DNA is TGTGCCTGGAGTCTGCAGGGCCGAACGGGCACCGGGGAGCTGTTTTTT.